These T cell receptor beta chains were read from a single sample in a study of PD-L1 blockade in urothelial cancer. Method: immunoSEQ multiplex PCR; TCRdb's copy keeps in-frame clones and lacks some. The sample holds around 110,000 clones; around 93% are singletons and the top ten take 3.5% to 4.5%. Sequenced material: PBMCs, taken around atezolizumab (anti-PD-L1) treatment. The origin of the receptors is a man aged 55 to 69 with urothelial cancer. Each CDR3 is given with its conserved first and last residue. A D gene is named only where the DNA matches it firmly. The size of a clone is reported for some rows only, either as once, few or many, or as a class for expanded clones.

-	TRBV19	12	-	TRBJ1-1	CASRGLDTEAFF	TGTGCCTCCCGAGGGTTGGACACTGAAGCTTTCTTT
-	TRBV30	14	TRBD1	TRBJ1-2	CAWDEFRDRGDYTF	TGTGCCTGGGACGAATTCCGGGACAGGGGAGACTACACCTTC
-	TRBV5-1	15	TRBD1	TRBJ1-5	CASSLGIGGSQPQHF	TGCGCCAGCAGCTTGGGGATAGGGGGCAGTCAGCCCCAGCATTTT
-	TRBV5-4	16	TRBD1	TRBJ1-2	CASSPDRRRGLDGYTF	TGTGCCAGCAGCCCCGATAGACGTAGGGGGCTGGATGGCTACACCTTC
few	TRBV19	14	TRBD1	TRBJ1-2	CASRTTGDYYGYTF	TGTGCCAGTAGGACGACAGGGGACTACTATGGCTACACCTTC
-	TRBV7-6	15	-	TRBJ2-7	CASSPAGANSYEQYF	TGTGCCAGCAGCCCAGCAGGGGCGAATTCCTACGAGCAGTACTTC
-	TRBV7-3	15	-	TRBJ2-1	CASSLGTSSYNEQFF	TGTGCCAGCAGCTTAGGGACAAGCTCCTACAATGAGCAGTTCTTC
-	TRBV5-6	14	TRBD1	TRBJ1-2	CASSLTGQGYGYTF	TGTGCCAGCAGCTTAACGGGACAGGGATACGGCTACACCTTC
-	TRBV5-5	14	-	TRBJ2-1	CASSFGGLDNEQFF	TGTGCCAGCAGCTTTGGTGGACTTGATAATGAGCAGTTCTTC
-	TRBV13	18	TRBD2	TRBJ2-1	CASSLGGLGGRATNEQFF	TGTGCCAGCAGCTTAGGGGGGCTCGGCGGGAGGGCCACCAATGAGCAGTTCTTC
-	TRBV7-2	13	-	TRBJ1-1	CASSPRINTEAFF	TGTGCCAGCAGCCCTCGTATTAACACTGAAGCTTTCTTT
-	TRBV6-4	12	TRBD2	TRBJ2-1	CASGGSGKERIF	TGTGCCAGCGGTGGCAGCGGGAAGGAGAGGATCTTC
-	TRBV19	14	TRBD1	TRBJ2-5	CASNPDRGSKTQYF	TGTGCCAGTAACCCGGACAGGGGTTCGAAGACCCAGTACTTC
once	TRBV19	15	TRBD1	TRBJ1-2	CASSSGQGSGYGYTF	TGTGCCAGTAGTAGCGGACAGGGAAGTGGCTATGGCTACACCTTC
-	TRBV28	13	-	TRBJ2-7	CASSSPSRFEQYF	TGTGCCAGCAGTTCCCCGAGCCGCTTTGAGCAGTACTTC
-	TRBV5-4	15	TRBD2	TRBJ2-7	CASSPTGTSTSEQYF	TGTGCCAGCAGCCCTACCGGGACTAGTACTTCCGAGCAGTACTTC
-	TRBV28	15	-	TRBJ2-1	CASSSPSGPPAEQFF	TGTGCCAGCAGTTCCCCCAGCGGGCCTCCAGCTGAGCAGTTCTTC
-	TRBV10-1	16	TRBD2	TRBJ2-3	CASSEGLAGRTDTQYF	TGCGCCAGCAGTGAAGGACTAGCGGGGCGCACAGATACGCAGTATTTT
-	TRBV6-5	14	-	TRBJ2-7	CASSYAGRSHEQYF	TGTGCCAGCAGTTATGCAGGGAGGAGTCACGAGCAGTACTTC
-	TRBV28	12	-	TRBJ2-7	CASSLRDYEQYF	TGTGCCAGCAGCCTCCGGGACTACGAGCAGTACTTC
-	TRBV12-5	16	TRBD1	TRBJ1-2	CASGLGGQGVGYGYTF	TGTGCTAGTGGTTTGGGTGGACAGGGGGTCGGCTATGGCTACACCTTC
-	TRBV7-2	14	TRBD1	TRBJ2-7	CASSSQGGLYEQYF	TGTGCCAGCAGCTCACAGGGGGGACTCTACGAGCAGTACTTC
once	TRBV4-3	18	TRBD1	TRBJ1-3	CASSPSLGQLDWGNTIYF	TGCGCCAGCAGCCCGTCCTTGGGACAGTTGGACTGGGGAAACACCATATATTTT
-	TRBV5-6	15	TRBD1	TRBJ1-6	CASSRGQGDNSPLHF	TGTGCCAGCAGCAGAGGACAGGGGGACAATTCACCCCTCCACTTT
-	TRBV18	14	-	TRBJ2-1	CASSPGQGGNEQFF	TGTGCCAGCTCACCAGGGCAGGGCGGCAATGAGCAGTTCTTC
-	TRBV7-2	14	-	TRBJ2-7	CASSTDRNSYEQYF	TGTGCCAGCAGCACTGACAGAAACTCCTACGAGCAGTACTTC
-	TRBV6-1	14	TRBD1	TRBJ1-1	CASKRDRGLAEAFF	TGTGCCAGCAAACGGGACAGGGGGTTGGCTGAAGCTTTCTTT
-	TRBV7-8	18	-	TRBJ1-4	CASSSQGRQLDANEKLFF	TGTGCCAGCAGCTCGCAGGGAAGACAGCTCGACGCAAATGAAAAACTGTTTTTT
-	TRBV7-2	16	TRBD1	TRBJ1-2	CASSLVVDRGDYGYTF	TGTGCCAGCAGCTTAGTGGTGGACAGGGGTGACTATGGCTACACCTTC
-	TRBV20-1	11	-	TRBJ2-5	CSQQFQETQYF	TGCAGCCAACAGTTCCAAGAGACCCAGTACTTC
-	TRBV5-4	14	-	TRBJ2-5	CASSLGRGRETQYF	TGTGCCAGCAGCTTGGGCAGGGGGAGGGAGACCCAGTACTTC
-	TRBV10-2	13	-	TRBJ2-1	CASTGVVYNEQFF	TGCGCCAGCACAGGGGTTGTGTACAATGAGCAGTTCTTC
-	TRBV5-8	17	TRBD1	TRBJ2-6	CASSWGQGVSGANVLTF	TGTGCCAGCAGCTGGGGACAGGGGGTTTCCGGGGCCAACGTCCTGACTTTC
-	TRBV21-1	17	-	TRBJ2-4	CASSKKRGHPAKNIQYF	TGTGCCAGCAGCAAAAAAAGGGGACACCCAGCCAAAAACATTCAGTACTTC
-	TRBV7-8	15	-	TRBJ2-1	CASSFPGGANNEQFF	TGTGCCAGCAGCTTTCCCGGGGGAGCAAACAATGAGCAGTTCTTC
-	TRBV5-4	14	-	TRBJ2-7	CASSLDGGDHEQYF	TGTGCCAGCAGCCTGGACGGAGGCGACCACGAGCAGTACTTC
-	TRBV4-2	15	TRBD1	TRBJ1-1	CASSQRTGTQSEAFF	TGTGCCAGCAGCCAGAGGACAGGGACCCAATCTGAAGCTTTCTTT
-	TRBV2	13	-	TRBJ1-1	CASRQGPGTEAFF	TGTGCCAGCAGACAGGGCCCGGGGACTGAAGCTTTCTTT
-	TRBV30	13	TRBD2	TRBJ2-3	CAWTSGGQDTQYF	TGTGCCTGGACTAGCGGGGGGCAAGATACGCAGTATTTT
-	TRBV5-1	18	TRBD2	TRBJ2-5	CASSLAVIAGGPQETQYF	TGCGCCAGCAGCTTGGCCGTTATAGCGGGAGGGCCACAAGAGACCCAGTACTTC
-	TRBV7-9	17	TRBD2	TRBJ2-3	CASSLEGGLAIPNTQYF	TGTGCCAGCAGCTTAGAGGGGGGACTAGCTATCCCAAATACGCAGTATTTT
few	TRBV7-9	15	TRBD1	TRBJ1-1	CASSFLTGGDTEAFF	TGTGCCAGCAGCTTTTTGACAGGGGGTGATACTGAAGCTTTCTTT
-	TRBV6-5	16	TRBD1	TRBJ1-6	CASSYGGQGGFSPLHF	TGTGCCAGCAGTTACGGGGGACAGGGGGGGTTTTCACCCCTCCACTTT
once	TRBV5-1	14	TRBD1	TRBJ2-5	CASSMDRVGATQYF	TGCGCCAGCAGCATGGACAGGGTGGGGGCAACCCAGTACTTC
-	TRBV5-1	16	TRBD1	TRBJ2-1	CASSLVAGQGINEQFF	TGCGCCAGCAGCTTGGTTGCAGGACAGGGGATTAATGAGCAGTTCTTC
-	TRBV28	13	-	TRBJ1-1	CASLGGVNTEAFF	TGTGCCAGCCTCGGGGGGGTGAACACTGAAGCTTTCTTT
-	TRBV7-9	18	-	TRBJ2-7	CASSFLTLRGTVLDEQYF	TGTGCCAGCAGCTTTTTAACCCTCCGGGGGACAGTACTCGACGAGCAGTACTTC
-	TRBV9	14	TRBD1	TRBJ2-7	CASSVQGVGGEQYF	TGTGCCAGCAGCGTACAGGGGGTAGGAGGCGAGCAGTACTTC
-	TRBV7-9	12	-	TRBJ1-1	CASVRGNTEAFF	TGTGCCAGCGTTAGGGGGAACACTGAAGCTTTCTTT
-	TRBV9	15	TRBD2	TRBJ2-7	CASSVEASGGYEQYF	TGTGCCAGCAGCGTAGAGGCTAGCGGGGGTTACGAGCAGTACTTC
once	TRBV10-3	13	TRBD1	TRBJ2-7	CAISGTGSDEQYF	TGTGCCATCAGCGGGACAGGGAGTGACGAGCAGTACTTC
-	TRBV14	14	-	TRBJ1-6	CASSLVGGNSPLHF	TGTGCCAGCAGCCTCGTAGGAGGGAATTCACCCCTCCACTTT
-	TRBV11-2	16	TRBD2	TRBJ2-3	CASKTWGAGGPNTQYF	TGTGCCAGCAAAACGTGGGGAGCGGGGGGGCCGAATACGCAGTATTTT
-	TRBV5-4	13	-	TRBJ1-1	CASSISLNTEAFF	TGTGCCAGCAGCATCTCGTTGAACACTGAAGCTTTCTTT
-	TRBV19	15	TRBD1	TRBJ2-7	CASSVTGTGRYEQYF	TGTGCCAGTAGTGTTACCGGGACAGGGAGGTACGAGCAGTACTTC
-	TRBV27	15	-	TRBJ2-1	CASALLARAYNEQFF	TGTGCCAGCGCCCTTCTAGCGAGAGCCTACAATGAGCAGTTCTTC
once	TRBV7-2	15	TRBD2	TRBJ2-5	CASSLARGGMETQYF	TGTGCCAGCAGCTTAGCGCGGGGGGGAATGGAGACCCAGTACTTC
-	TRBV7-2	14	-	TRBJ1-1	CASSPQQSGTEAFF	TGTGCCAGCAGCCCGCAACAGAGTGGCACTGAAGCTTTCTTT
-	TRBV2	12	-	TRBJ2-5	CASTSLTGTQYF	TGTGCCAGCACGAGTCTAACCGGGACCCAGTACTTC
-	TRBV6-5	15	TRBD2	TRBJ2-3	CASMGSSGPTDTQYF	TGTGCCAGCATGGGTTCTAGCGGGCCGACAGATACGCAGTATTTT